These 20 T cell receptor beta chains were sequenced from one sample in a study of T-cell memory formation after mild COVID-19. TCRdb reprocessed the 5' RACE reads via MiXCR and lists one record per CDR3 protein. The profile shows around 130,000 distinct CDR3 sequences, roughly 15% of them singletons. Sequencing input: PBMCs or a T cell subset sorted from them (not recorded which). The receptors stem from an adult woman who had mild COVID-19 (a few samples of this study predate the infection). Cell type and time point are not known.

This clonotype was counted a few times. V and J are TRBV7-8 and TRBJ2-1; D gene unclear. The CDR3 is made up of 14 amino acids. V lost 5 bases and J 9 bases, leaving 17 bases between the germline ends. Germline V gene lookup returns CDR1 SGHVS and CDR2 FQNEAQ. DNA for the CDR3: TGTGCCAGCAGCCCAAGGATTGACGGGCTTGAGCAGTTCTTC. It codes for CASSPRIDGLEQFF.

The chain employs TRBV18 and TRBJ2-7; D not resolved. Trimming removed 5 bases from V and 0 bases from J, with 8 bases in between. This CDR3 is 13 amino acids long. Germline CDR1 is KGHSH and CDR2 is LQKENI. The CDR3 DNA reads TGTGCCAGCTCAGCGAGCAGCTCCTACGAGCAGTACTTC. This gives the protein CASSASSSYEQYF.

The chain couples TRBV5-4 to TRBJ2-1; 8 bases are a match to TRBD2. Germline-derived CDR1 and CDR2 are SGHNT and YYREEE (reference sequence). With V trimmed by 7 bases and J by 4 bases, 19 bases remained unmatched. The CDR3 totals 18 residues. The CDR3 sequence: CASAGKRSGGMTYNEQFF. The CDR3 DNA follows: TGTGCCAGCGCGGGCAAACGAAGCGGGGGTATGACTTACAATGAGCAGTTCTTC. The whole variable domain, filled in from reference TRBV5-4 and TRBJ2-1, reads ETGVTQSPTHLIKTRGQQVTLRCSSQSGHNTVSWYQQALGQGPQFIFQYYREEENGRGNFPPRFSGLQFPNYSSELNVNALELDDSALYLCASAGKRSGGMTYNEQFFGPGTRLTVL.

V and J are TRBV6-5 and TRBJ2-1; 7 bases agree with TRBD2. V trimming: 10 bases; J trimming: 5 bases; junction bases outside the gene matches: 14. The CDR3 contains 15 residues. Germline-derived CDR1 and CDR2 are MNHEY and SVGAGI. The chain's CDR3 is CATRRRSGVNNEQFF. CDR3 bases: TGTGCCACCCGCAGAAGGAGCGGGGTTAACAATGAGCAGTTCTTC.

The genes are TRBV27 and TRBJ2-1; 7 bases fit TRBD1. The CDR3 is 14 amino acids. With V trimmed by 0 bases and J by 4 bases, 0 bases remained unmatched. Per the germline V gene, CDR1 is MNHEY and CDR2 is SMNVEV (reference sequence). The CDR3 reads CASSLSQGYNEQFF. CDR3 sequence (DNA): TGTGCCAGCAGTTTATCACAGGGGTACAATGAGCAGTTCTTC.

In its sample, this clonotype was seen many times. The CDR3 DNA is TGCAGTGCTAGAGATCGAGTACGGTACACTGAAGCTTTCTTT. It translates to CSARDRVRYTEAFF. This chain connects TRBV20-1 to TRBJ1-1; D remains unclear. This CDR3 is built from 14 residues. CDR1 and CDR2 from the germline V gene are DFQATT and SNEGSKA (reference sequence). The ends were cut back, 0 bases at V and 3 bases at J, with 11 bases in the middle.

This clonotype appeared a few times. The genes are TRBV4-1 and TRBJ1-2; 8 bases map to TRBD1. The length of the CDR3 is 15 residues. V was pared by 4 bases and J by 0 bases, with 4 bases of the junction left unmatched. Germline V gene sequence: CDR1 MGHRA, CDR2 YSYEKL. CDR3 bases: TGCGCCAGCAGCCCGGGACAGGCCTCTAACTATGGCTACACCTTC. Translation gives CASSPGQASNYGYTF.

This clonotype showed up many times. The CDR3 reads CASSESKQGGTSGDTQYF. DNA for the CDR3: TGTGCCAGCAGTGAATCTAAGCAGGGTGGGACTAGCGGAGATACGCAGTATTTT. The chain is built from TRBV25-1 and TRBJ2-3, with TRBD2 identical over 11 bases. The CDR3 sequence is 18 residues long. Per germline, CDR1 MGHDK and CDR2 SYGVNS. The V and J ends lost 1 base and 5 bases, in that order; junction bases with no gene match: 11. The variable domain in full, with the rest retrieved from reference TRBV25-1 and TRBJ2-3, is EADIYQTPRYLVIGTGKKITLECSQTMGHDKMYWYQQDPGMELHLIHYSYGVNSTEKGDLSSESTVSRIRTEHFPLTLESARPSHTSQYLCASSESKQGGTSGDTQYFGPGTRLTVL.

The V and J genes are TRBV5-6 and TRBJ1-2; a possible D gene is TRBD1 (5 bases). The CDR3 is made up of 14 amino acids. The germline CDR1 and CDR2 sequences are SGHDT and YYEEEE. Between the trimmed V and J ends, which lost 4 bases and 4 bases, there was a span of 14 bases. Here the CDR3 reads CASSIRSGRYGYTF. CDR3 coding DNA: TGTGCCAGCAGCATAAGGTCGGGGCGCTATGGCTACACCTTC.

This clonotype was seen a handful of times. V and J are TRBV4-3 and TRBJ2-6, with D possibly TRBD1 on 5 matching bases. The CDR3 runs to 17 residues. Germline CDR1 LGHNA, CDR2 YSLEER. V lost 0 bases and J lost 4, with 13 bases in between. The CDR3 loop reads CASSQDHLRTGANVLTF. Written as DNA, the CDR3 is TGCGCCAGCAGCCAAGATCATTTAAGGACAGGGGCCAACGTCCTGACTTTC.

This chain joins TRBV5-1 and TRBJ2-7, with 9 bases aligning to TRBD1. Germline values: CDR1 SGHRS, CDR2 YFSETQ. The CDR3 has 16 amino acids. After removal of 4 bases from V and 0 bases from J, the junction contained 8 bases not matched to a gene. CDR3 DNA: TGCGCCAGCAGCCGCGAACGGGACAGGGACTCCTACGAGCAGTACTTC. Translation gives CASSRERDRDSYEQYF. Variable domain in full (rest from reference TRBV5-1 and TRBJ2-7): KAGVTQTPRYLIKTRGQQVTLSCSPISGHRSVSWYQQTPGQGLQFLFEYFSETQRNKGNFPGRFSGRQFSNSRSEMNVSTLELGDSALYLCASSRERDRDSYEQYFGPGTRLTVT.

This clonotype was counted a few times. CDR3 protein: CAISESMAGQHEKLFF. The CDR3 DNA follows: TGTGCCATCAGTGAGTCGATGGCAGGGCAGCACGAAAAACTGTTTTTT. The V and J genes are TRBV10-3 and TRBJ1-4, with a tentative D call TRBD1 (5 bases). V lost 0 bases and J 8 bases, leaving 16 bases between the germline ends. CDR1 ENHRY and CDR2 SYGVKD come from the germline V gene. CDR3 length equals 16 residues.

As DNA, the CDR3 is TGTGCCAGTAAGGGACAGACGAGCTCCTATAATTCACCCCTCCACTTT. This encodes CASKGQTSSYNSPLHF. The rearrangement uses TRBV12-3 or TRBV12-4 and TRBJ1-6; 7 nucleotides line up with TRBD1. The length of the CDR3 is 16 residues. V was clipped by 9 bases and J by 0 bases; unmatched bases: 8.

This clonotype has only a few counts. The chain has TRBV7-6 and TRBJ2-1; D is ambiguous. The length of the CDR3 is 13 residues. Trimming removed 4 bases at V and 4 bases at J, with 8 bases between. Germline V CDR1 and CDR2: SGHVS, FNYEAQ. CDR3 DNA: TGTGCCAGCAGCTCAGAGGCGTACAATGAGCAGTTCTTC. This codes for CASSSEAYNEQFF.

The chain links TRBV7-6 to TRBJ2-7; a weak D match, TRBD2 (5 bases). The CDR3 consists of 15 residues. Germline assignment: CDR1 SGHVS and CDR2 FNYEAQ. V was clipped by 0 bases and J by 5 bases, with 14 bases between them. The CDR3 protein is CASSLAKGSRDEQYF. Here the CDR3 DNA reads TGTGCCAGCAGCTTAGCGAAGGGATCGAGGGACGAGCAGTACTTC.

V usage is TRBV12-3 or TRBV12-4 and J usage is TRBJ1-6; D not resolved. Trimming shortened V by 6 bases and J by 9 bases, and 12 bases separated the two germline ends. The CDR3 runs to 13 residues. CDR3 region: CASSSRESSPLHF. The CDR3 region has the DNA TGTGCCAGCAGCTCACGGGAGAGTTCACCCCTCCACTTT.

This chain connects TRBV2 to TRBJ2-1; 11 positions match TRBD2. This CDR3 spans 14 amino acids. The J segment lost 3 bases and the V segment lost 9 bases, leaving 4 bases of the junction unmatched. Per germline, CDR1 SNHLY and CDR2 FYNNEI. CDR3 DNA: TGTGCCAGAGTTGGACTAGCGGGCTACAATGAGCAGTTCTTC. Its protein is CARVGLAGYNEQFF.

The CDR3 DNA sequence: TGTGCCAGCACCTGGGGGGACAGGGATCAGCCCCAGCATTTT. As protein: CASTWGDRDQPQHF. The genes are TRBV6-6 and TRBJ1-5, with 9 bases aligning to TRBD1. Germline V gene data show CDR1 as MNHNY and CDR2 as SVGAGI (reference sequence). The V and J ends lost 7 bases and 5 bases, in that order; junction bases with no gene match: 6. The CDR3 runs to 14 residues.

This clonotype showed up just a few times. This rearrangement joins TRBV7-9 to TRBJ2-2; 7 nucleotides match TRBD1. The germline gives CDR1 SEHNR, CDR2 FQNEAQ (reference sequence). CDR3 length equals 16 residues. V lost 0 bases to trimming and J lost 7 bases; unmatched junction nucleotides: 8. DNA of the CDR3: TGTGCCAGCAGCTTAGCCGGACAGGTCGTAGGCGGGGAGCTGTTTTTT. Encoded protein: CASSLAGQVVGGELFF.

This clonotype was seen only a few times. The chain couples TRBV7-6 to TRBJ2-1, with TRBD2 matching over 11 bases. The CDR3 is 17 amino acids. Trimming cost V 1 base and J 9 bases; bases outside gene matches: 11. In germline, CDR1 is SGHVS, CDR2 FNYEAQ. DNA of the CDR3: TGTGCCAGCAGCTTAGTACGAACTAGCGGGGGATCTTTTGAGCAGTTCTTC. Translated: CASSLVRTSGGSFEQFF.